Listed below are T cell receptor beta chains from one sample, sequenced in a study of cytomegalovirus exposure and HLA in healthy donors. Generated by immunoSEQ multiplex PCR, the TCRdb table keeps only in-frame clones and is missing some. The sample has around 100,000 clones; roughly 83% are singletons. The sample comprised PBMCs. The receptors come from a young woman in good health and CMV-seropositive. Both conserved end residues are part of each CDR3. The D gene is left open where the match is weak. The size field is filled for only some rows; it gives once, few, many or a size class.

>few|TRBJ2-5|TRBV9|.
TGTGCCAGCAGCGCAGACAGCCCACAAGAGACCCAGTACTTC
CASSADSPQETQYF
>.|TRBJ2-5|TRBV9|.
TGTGCCAGCAGCTTACAGACAGGCGACTGGGAGACCCAGTACTTC
CASSLQTGDWETQYF
>.|TRBJ1-1|TRBV5-1|TRBD1
TGCGCCAGCAGCCATTACAGGGGTGAAGCTTTCTTT
CASSHYRGEAFF
>once|TRBJ1-1|TRBV7-9|TRBD1
TGTGCCAGCAGCTTAACAGGGGTTATCACTGAAGCTTTCTTT
CASSLTGVITEAFF
>once|TRBJ2-3|TRBV6-4|TRBD2
TGTGCCAGCAGTGAGGGACTAGCGAGGACAGATACGCAGTATTTT
CASSEGLARTDTQYF
>.|TRBJ2-7|TRBV5-1|TRBD2
TGCGCCAGCAGCTTGGCAGCGGGAGAGTACGAGCAGTACTTC
CASSLAAGEYEQYF
>.|TRBJ2-3|TRBV4-1|.
TGCGCCAGCAGCCAAGATCGAAGAGCGGCAGATACGCAGTATTTT
CASSQDRRAADTQYF
>.|TRBJ2-1|TRBV14|.
TGTGCCAGCAGTCCTAGCTGGCCGGAGCTCTACAATGAGCAGTTCTTC
CASSPSWPELYNEQFF
>.|TRBJ2-5|TRBV15|.
TGTGCCACCAGCAGAGATCAGTCCCAAGAGACCCAGTACTTC
CATSRDQSQETQYF
>.|TRBJ1-2|TRBV25-1|.
TGTGCCAGCAGTCCCCCGGGGGGGGCGCGGGGCTACACCTTC
CASSPPGGARGYTF
>.|TRBJ2-1|TRBV7-3|TRBD1
TGTGCCAGCAGCTCTAAACGGACAGGGCCCAATGAGCAGTTCTTC
CASSSKRTGPNEQFF
>.|TRBJ1-2|TRBV6-5|.
TGTGCCAGCAGTAGGGACTCCTATGGCTACACCTTC
CASSRDSYGYTF
>.|TRBJ1-1|TRBV7-2|.
TGTGCCAGCAGCTTATATTCGGGGGGGACTGAAGCTTTCTTT
CASSLYSGGTEAFF
>.|TRBJ2-7|TRBV7-9|TRBD2
TGTGCCAGCAGCTTATTGAGCGGGAGATCCTACGAGCAGTACTTC
CASSLLSGRSYEQYF
>.|TRBJ2-7|TRBV5-1|TRBD1
TGCGCCAGTACTCCGGGACAGTCCACCTACGAGCAGTACTTC
CASTPGQSTYEQYF
>.|TRBJ1-2|TRBV5-1|TRBD1
TGCGCCAGCAGCTTGGGGCCTTCTGGACAGGCCCTAAACTATGGCTACACCTTC
CASSLGPSGQALNYGYTF
>.|TRBJ1-5|TRBV2|TRBD1
TGTGCCAGCAGTTCAAGACAGGGGTATCAGCCCCAGCATTTT
CASSSRQGYQPQHF
>.|TRBJ2-2|TRBV30|.
TGTGCCTGGAGAGGTCAGGGGCCCGGGGAGCTGTTTTTT
CAWRGQGPGELFF
>.|TRBJ2-5|TRBV5-6|TRBD1
TGTGCCAGCAGCAAACTGACAGGGCCGGGAGAGACCCAGTACTTC
CASSKLTGPGETQYF
>.|TRBJ2-5|TRBV7-7|TRBD1
TGTGCTAGCAGCTTAGGTCCGGCAGGGGGCGAGGGAGAGACCCAGTACTTC
CASSLGPAGGEGETQYF
>.|TRBJ2-5|TRBV5-1|.
TGCGCCAGCAGCCCTTTGGAGGTCGGAGAGACCCAGTACTTC
CASSPLEVGETQYF
>.|TRBJ2-7|TRBV19|TRBD2
TGTGCCAGTAGTGGGGGACTAGCGGGACCCTACGAGCAGTACTTC
CASSGGLAGPYEQYF
>few|TRBJ2-2|TRBV28|TRBD1
TGTGCCAGCAGTGCCTACAGGGGAGCAACCGGGGAGCTGTTTTTT
CASSAYRGATGELFF
>.|TRBJ2-5|TRBV27|TRBD2
TGTGCCAGCAGTTTATCGATTCCTAGCGGGGTAGCAACCCAGTACTTC
CASSLSIPSGVATQYF
>once|TRBJ1-2|TRBV27|.
TGTGCCAGCAGAAGGCAGGGAGGAAGTGGCTATGGCTACACCTTC
CASRRQGGSGYGYTF
>.|TRBJ2-7|TRBV30|.
TGTGCCTGGGACACCTCGGCTCACGAGCAGTACTTC
CAWDTSAHEQYF
>.|TRBJ2-1|TRBV2|TRBD2
TGTGCCAGCAGGCTACTAGCGGGAGGTCGCAATGAGCAGTTCTTC
CASRLLAGGRNEQFF
>.|TRBJ2-7|TRBV15|TRBD1
TGTGCCACCAGCACTAGGACAGGGGGAGAGAACGAGCAGTACTTC
CATSTRTGGENEQYF
>.|TRBJ1-2|TRBV13|.
TGTGCCAGCAGCTTCCTATCGAGTCTGGTGGTAAACTATGGCTACACCTTC
CASSFLSSLVVNYGYTF
>.|TRBJ2-4|TRBV15|TRBD1
TGTGCCACCAGCAGAGAGGCTAACAGGGGGATAGACATTCAGTACTTC
CATSREANRGIDIQYF
>.|TRBJ2-7|TRBV5-4|TRBD1
TGTGCCAGCAGCCTGGGGAAGGGGGCCTCCTACGAGCAGTACTTC
CASSLGKGASYEQYF
>.|TRBJ2-7|TRBV5-4|TRBD2
TGTGCCAGCAGAGTTGCACTAGCGGGAGTACAAGAGCAGTACTTC
CASRVALAGVQEQYF
>.|TRBJ2-5|TRBV10-3|TRBD1
TGTGCCATCAGAGGGGGACAGGGAGATTCAGAGACCCAGTACTTC
CAIRGGQGDSETQYF
>few|TRBJ2-5|TRBV6-6|.
TGTGCCAGCACTCCTAGGTCCGGGACAAAGAAAGAGACCCAGTACTTC
CASTPRSGTKKETQYF
>once|TRBJ1-3|TRBV13|.
TGTGCCAGCAGCTTCAGGGTCACAAACACCATATATTTT
CASSFRVTNTIYF
>.|TRBJ1-6|TRBV14|TRBD1
TGTGCCAGCAGCCACAGACAGGGGTATAATTCACCCCTCCACTTT
CASSHRQGYNSPLHF
>.|TRBJ1-4|TRBV29-1|TRBD1
TGCAGCGTTGTCGGTGGGGAGACAGGGGCACGTGAAAAACTGTTTTTT
CSVVGGETGAREKLFF
>few|TRBJ2-3|TRBV5-1|.
TGCGCCAGCAGCCCAATCGGACTGACTAGCACAGATACGCAGTATTTT
CASSPIGLTSTDTQYF
>once|TRBJ2-7|TRBV5-1|TRBD2
TGCGCCAGCAGCTCCGGGACTAGCGACTACGAGCAGTACTTC
CASSSGTSDYEQYF